This T cell receptor beta chain is drawn from a study of T cell responses to AZD1222 COVID-19 vaccine. Findings and limits, study-wide: Unmutated variant regions are reportedly targeted by nearly half of spike-specific TCRs.

With respect to this clone: The antigen is undetermined.

Sequencing used immunoSEQ multiplex PCR; TCRdb keeps in-frame clones, though not all of them. The sample contains over 100,000 clones, 91% of which appear only once. The source material was peripheral blood, sampled on day 0 of AZD1222 vaccination. The TCR sequence derives from an adult in good health.

The CDR3 coding sequence is TGCGCCAGCAGTGAGCGGGAAGGCGCTGAAGCTTTCTTT. Encoded protein: CASSEREGAEAFF. The chain links TRBV10-1 to TRBJ1-1; D not resolved. From germline, CDR1 is WNHNN and CDR2 SYGVQD (reference sequence). V lost 2 bases to trimming and J lost 6 bases, with 10 bases between them. The CDR3 runs 13 residues.